This passage covers 23 T cell receptor beta chains from one sample sequenced in a study of blood T cell repertoires in COVID-19. The repertoire was sequenced with immunoSEQ multiplex PCR; TCRdb's copy has only in-frame clones and lacks some. The data contain roughly 35,000 clones, about 90% of them seen just once; the ten biggest clones take up around 10%. Material: peripheral blood. The source of these receptors is a man between 65 and 80 years old with acute or convalescent COVID-19.

The rearrangement links TRBV3-1 (or the pseudogene TRBV3-2) to TRBJ2-1; D gene uncertain. Germline values: CDR1 LGHDT, CDR2 YNNKEL (reference sequence). CDR3 length: 11 amino acids. V lost 4 bases, J lost 4 bases, and 2 bases lay in between. The CDR3 protein is CASSLYNEQFF. The CDR3 bases are TGTGCCAGCAGCCTATACAATGAGCAGTTCTTC.

This clone has only one observation. V and J are TRBV7-2 and TRBJ2-2; D gene uncertain. This CDR3 is built from 12 residues. The germline V gene has CDR1 SGHTA and CDR2 FQGNSA. V lost 5 bases and J lost 6, with 7 bases in between. The CDR3 is CASSHPAGELFF. CDR3 sequence (DNA): TGTGCCAGCAGCCACCCGGCCGGGGAGCTGTTTTTT.

The V and J genes are TRBV20-1 and TRBJ1-5; D unresolved. V lost 1 base to trimming and J lost 5 bases, with 3 bases between them. From germline, CDR1 is DFQATT and CDR2 SNEGSKA (reference sequence). CDR3 length: 11 amino acids. The CDR3 bases are TGCAGTGCTAGAGCGGATCAGCCCCAGCATTTT. It yields the protein CSARADQPQHF.

The J gene is TRBJ2-2, the V gene TRBV6-1; TRBD2 matches at 8 bases. This CDR3 region has 17 residues. Germline V gene lookup returns CDR1 MNHNS and CDR2 SASEGT. Trimming took 2 bases from V and 3 from J; bases not matched to a gene: 8. The CDR3 sequence is CASSENTREDYTGELFF. The CDR3 DNA follows: TGTGCCAGCAGTGAAAACACGCGGGAGGACTACACCGGGGAGCTGTTTTTT.

This clone was observed a handful of times. The chain uses TRBV20-1 and TRBJ1-2; D call uncertain. Trimming removed 2 bases at V and 3 bases at J, with 4 bases between. The CDR3 sequence is 11 residues long. Germline loops: CDR1 DFQATT, CDR2 SNEGSKA (reference sequence). The CDR3 sequence is CSARQDYGYTF. In DNA form, the CDR3 reads TGCAGTGCTAGACAGGACTATGGCTACACCTTC.

The chain is built from TRBV27 and TRBJ2-2, with D perhaps TRBD1 (6 bases). From germline, CDR1 is MNHEY and CDR2 SMNVEV (reference sequence). CDR3 length equals 16 residues. V was clipped by 1 base and J by 1 base, with 10 bases between them. This CDR3 reads CASSLFNRVNTGELFF. CDR3 nucleotide sequence: TGTGCCAGCAGTTTATTCAACAGGGTGAACACCGGGGAGCTGTTTTTT.

This clone was counted a few times. The gene calls are TRBV4-1 and TRBJ2-5; TRBD2 matches at 10 bases. The V segment lost 0 bases and the J segment 7 bases; nucleotides outside the gene matches: 11. Looked up from germline, CDR1 is MGHRA and CDR2 is YSYEKL. The CDR3 sequence is 17 residues long. The DNA for the CDR3 is TGCGCCAGCAGCCAAGAAGTGGGATTAGCGGGAGGTGTGACCCAGTACTTC. Protein sequence: CASSQEVGLAGGVTQYF.

This clone was found a few times. J is TRBJ2-7 and V is TRBV29-1, with TRBD2 as a possible D gene (6 bases). CDR1 is SQVTM and CDR2 is ANQGSEA in the germline V gene. The CDR3 sequence is 11 residues long. V shed 6 bases and J shed 6 bases, with 12 bases lying between them. In DNA form, the CDR3 reads TGCAGCGTGACGCGGGGAAGCGAGCAGTACTTC. Protein product: CSVTRGSEQYF.

The gene calls are TRBV27 and TRBJ2-7; the match to TRBD1 covers 8 bases. CDR1 and CDR2 from the germline V gene are MNHEY and SMNVEV (reference sequence). The CDR3 is 15 residues long. With 6 bases clipped from V and 2 bases from J, the junction kept 9 bases outside the gene matches. CDR3 residues: CASRSRRGLTYEQYF. CDR3 DNA: TGTGCCAGCAGATCCCGCAGGGGGCTCACCTACGAGCAGTACTTC.

This clone was detected once. CDR3 in DNA: TGTGCCAGCAGTTATAGCGGAGGCATGAACACTGAAGCTTTCTTT. Its translation: CASSYSGGMNTEAFF. The genes are TRBV6-5 and TRBJ1-1; D gene unclear. The CDR3 sequence is 15 residues long. Between the trimmed V and J ends, which lost 3 bases and 0 bases, there was a span of 11 bases. The V gene's germline CDR1 is MNHEY and CDR2 SVGAGI.

J is TRBJ1-5 and V is TRBV19, with D perhaps matching TRBD1 (6 bases). The length of the CDR3 is 16 residues. From germline, CDR1 is LNHDA and CDR2 SQIVND (reference sequence). V dropped 2 bases and J dropped 4 bases, with 15 bases sitting between them. CDR3 region: CASSIRHREPNQPQHF. The CDR3 bases are TGTGCCAGTAGTATAAGGCACAGGGAGCCGAATCAGCCCCAGCATTTT.

V and J are TRBV5-1 and TRBJ2-2; D is unclear. This CDR3 has 16 residues. V was trimmed by 4 bases and J by 0 bases, leaving 13 bases between them. Germline CDR1 and CDR2: SGHRS and YFSETQ. The CDR3 protein is CASSLRLYSNTGELFF. CDR3 nucleotide sequence: TGCGCCAGCAGCCTTAGACTCTATTCGAACACCGGGGAGCTGTTTTTT. Using reference TRBV5-1 and TRBJ2-2 for the parts outside the CDR3, the full variable domain is KAGVTQTPRYLIKTRGQQVTLSCSPISGHRSVSWYQQTPGQGLQFLFEYFSETQRNKGNFPGRFSGRQFSNSRSEMNVSTLELGDSALYLCASSLRLYSNTGELFFGEGSRLTVL.

The V and J genes are TRBV5-4 and TRBJ2-1, with 8 bases fitting TRBD1. The CDR3 sequence is 15 residues long. V gave up 0 bases and J gave up 10 bases; unmatched junction bases: 9. In germline, CDR1 is SGHNT, CDR2 YYREEE (reference sequence). Here the CDR3 DNA reads TGTGCCAGCAGCTTGGGGGGACCAGGGGGCAGGGAGCAGTTCTTC. The encoded protein is CASSLGGPGGREQFF.

The rearrangement links TRBV7-9 to TRBJ2-7; a possible D gene is TRBD1 (6 bases). The CDR3 totals 16 residues. Germline lookup yields CDR1 SEHNR and CDR2 FQNEAQ (reference sequence). V gave up 8 bases and J gave up 0 bases, with 20 bases separating them. The CDR3 DNA reads as TGTGCCAGCTCAAACAGCCGAGACAGGTCCTCCTACGAGCAGTACTTC. It encodes CASSNSRDRSSYEQYF.

This sequence joins TRBV7-2 and TRBJ2-4, with D perhaps TRBD2 (6 bases). This CDR3 spans 15 amino acids. Germline assignment: CDR1 SGHTA and CDR2 FQGNSA. With 5 bases removed from V and 8 bases from J, the gap between germline ends came to 19 bases. CDR3 in DNA: TGTGCCAGCAGCCCCGATGTGCCGGGGGAGGACATTCAGTACTTC. Translated: CASSPDVPGEDIQYF.

The rearrangement uses TRBV28 and TRBJ1-6; tentative D call: TRBD1 (6 bases). Trimming took off 4 bases at V and 0 bases at J, with 13 bases between the two ends. The CDR3 runs 17 residues. The germline V gene has CDR1 MDHEN and CDR2 SYDVKM. In nucleotides, the CDR3 is TGTGCCAGCAGTTACGGGACACCGAGCTCCTATAATTCACCCCTCCACTTT. Its translation: CASSYGTPSSYNSPLHF.

The genes are TRBV7-6 and TRBJ2-7; maybe TRBD1 (6 bases). Germline lookup yields CDR1 SGHVS and CDR2 FNYEAQ. The CDR3 has 12 amino acids. Trimming removed 1 base from V and 11 bases from J, with 12 bases in between. CDR3: CASSLEGQGKYF. As DNA, the CDR3 is TGTGCCAGCAGCTTAGAAGGGCAGGGGAAGTACTTC. The full variable domain, in which reference TRBV7-6 and TRBJ2-7 provide the parts outside the CDR3, is GAGVSQSPRYKVTKRGQDVALRCDPISGHVSLYWYRQALGQGPEFLTYFNYEAQQDKSGLPNDRFSAERPEGSISTLTIQRTEQRDSAMYRCASSLEGQGKYFGPGTRLTVT.

V is TRBV6-2 or TRBV6-3 and J is TRBJ2-7, with 9 bases that match TRBD1. CDR3 length: 14 residues. Trimming removed 5 bases from V and 5 bases from J; junction bases left unmatched: 7. Germline CDR1 and CDR2: MNHEY and SVGEGT. CDR3 in DNA: TGTGCCAGCAGTCAACCGGGACAGGGCCACGAGCAGTACTTC. This codes for CASSQPGQGHEQYF.

This rearrangement joins TRBV10-3 to TRBJ2-2, with TRBD2 as a possible D gene (5 bases). The CDR3 consists of 15 residues. The V gene's germline CDR1 is ENHRY and CDR2 SYGVKD. V gave up 0 bases and J gave up 3 bases, with 8 bases separating them. The CDR3 sequence: CAISESDSDTGELFF. As DNA, the CDR3 is TGTGCCATCAGTGAGTCGGATAGCGACACCGGGGAGCTGTTTTTT.

V and J are TRBV19 and TRBJ1-5; 8 positions agree with TRBD1. Losses at the gene ends were 8 bases for V and 1 base for J; bases not matched to a gene: 4. The V gene's germline CDR1 is LNHDA and CDR2 SQIVND (reference sequence). The CDR3 is 14 residues long. The CDR3 protein is CASAGGRSNQPQHF. The CDR3 bases are TGTGCCAGTGCAGGGGGCAGGAGCAATCAGCCCCAGCATTTT. The full variable domain, its missing parts supplied by reference TRBV19 and TRBJ1-5, is DGGITQSPKYLFRKEGQNVTLSCEQNLNHDAMYWYRQDPGQGLRLIYYSQIVNDFQKGDIAEGYSVSREKKESFPLTVTSAQKNPTAFYLCASAGGRSNQPQHFGDGTRLSIL.

The V and J genes are TRBV14 and TRBJ1-6, with no clear D. This CDR3 is built from 14 residues. Germline V gives CDR1 SGHDN, CDR2 FVKESK. V lost 3 bases and J lost 4, with 7 bases in between. The DNA of the CDR3 is TGTGCCAGCAGCCAGACAAGATATAATTCACCCCTCCACTTT. Encoded protein: CASSQTRYNSPLHF.

V and J are TRBV19 and TRBJ1-5, with TRBD1 as a possible D gene (6 bases). CDR1 LNHDA and CDR2 SQIVND come from the germline V gene (reference sequence). Trimming removed 4 bases from V and 3 bases from J, with 19 bases in between. This CDR3 has 17 amino acids. CDR3 nucleotides: TGTGCCAGTAGTACCCTGACGAACAGGGCCGACAATCAGCCCCAGCATTTT. This translates into CASSTLTNRADNQPQHF. Supplemented by reference TRBV19 and TRBJ1-5, the full variable domain reads DGGITQSPKYLFRKEGQNVTLSCEQNLNHDAMYWYRQDPGQGLRLIYYSQIVNDFQKGDIAEGYSVSREKKESFPLTVTSAQKNPTAFYLCASSTLTNRADNQPQHFGDGTRLSIL.

The rearrangement links TRBV7-9 to TRBJ2-7, with 8 bases identical to TRBD2. This CDR3 comprises 19 residues. Germline V CDR1 and CDR2: SEHNR, FQNEAQ (reference sequence). The J segment lost 0 bases and the V segment lost 5 bases, leaving 18 bases of the junction unmatched. The CDR3 nucleotides are TGTGCCAGCAGCCCCTTACTAGCGGACCAAGTTTGGGACTCCTACGAGCAGTACTTC. It translates to CASSPLLADQVWDSYEQYF.